Given below is one T cell receptor (beta chain) in context. Use of 60 Vbeta and 13 Jbeta primers characterized the PCR. Profiled with immunoSEQ multiplex PCR; TCRdb holds only in-frame clones, not every one. This table has 140,000 or so clones, around 75% appearing once. The data are from a study of cytomegalovirus exposure and HLA in healthy donors. Sequencing input: PBMCs. This receptor was identified in a woman aged 40-49 years in good health and CMV-seronegative.

The CDR3 here is CASSLGLAGGQFF. In DNA, the CDR3 is TGTGCCAGCAGCTTAGGCCTAGCGGGGGGACAGTTCTTC. The chain links TRBV11-2 to TRBJ2-1; 11 bases match TRBD2. CDR1 is SGHAT and CDR2 is FQNNGV in the germline V gene. The CDR3 sequence is 13 residues long. Trimming removed 1 base from V and 13 bases from J; junction bases left unmatched: 3. Supplemented by reference TRBV11-2 and TRBJ2-1, the full variable domain reads EAGVAQSPRYKIIEKRQSVAFWCNPISGHATLYWYQQILGQGPKLLIQFQNNGVVDDSQLPKDRFSAERLKGVDSTLKIQPAKLEDSAVYLCASSLGLAGGQFFGPGTRLTVL.